These 26 T cell receptor beta chains were sequenced from one sample in a study of blood T cell repertoires in COVID-19. TCRdb keeps only in-frame clones here, not all; method: immunoSEQ multiplex PCR. Here the sample spans over 90,000 clones, approximately 78% being singletons. The sample taken for sequencing was peripheral blood. The source is a man aged 55 to 70 with active or convalescent COVID-19.

The CDR3 DNA sequence: TGTGCCACCAGCAGCAAGGGACAGATTAATGAAAAACTGTTTTTT. Translation: CATSSKGQINEKLFF. The chain links TRBV15 to TRBJ1-4; the match to TRBD1 covers 7 bases. CDR3 size: 15 residues. Germline assignment: CDR1 LNHNV and CDR2 YYDKDF (reference sequence). With 3 bases clipped from V and 4 bases from J, the junction kept 5 bases outside the gene matches.

The V call is TRBV6-2 or TRBV6-3, the J call TRBJ2-1; 9 bases fit TRBD2. With 5 bases clipped from V and 0 bases from J, the junction kept 14 bases outside the gene matches. CDR3 size: 19 residues. Germline V gene sequence: CDR1 MNHEY, CDR2 SVGEGT. The CDR3: CASSLDSAVSGSSYNEQFF. CDR3 DNA sequence: TGTGCCAGCAGTCTGGACAGTGCCGTTAGCGGGAGCTCCTACAATGAGCAGTTCTTC.

In this sample, this clone turned up once. The chain employs TRBV27 and TRBJ2-3; D is ambiguous. The CDR3 has 13 amino acids. Trimming took 6 bases from V and 3 from J, leaving 10 bases between them. The germline V gene encodes CDR1 MNHEY and CDR2 SMNVEV (reference sequence). CDR3 sequence: CASSLHRTDTQYF. CDR3 bases: TGTGCCAGCAGCCTTCACCGGACAGATACGCAGTATTTT.

This clone was seen a handful of times. V and J are TRBV30 and TRBJ1-3; D is unresolved. The CDR3 length is 14 residues. V lost 3 bases, J lost 0 bases, and 9 bases lay in between. Germline CDR1 reads GTSNPN; CDR2 reads SVGIG (reference sequence). CDR3 in amino acids: CAWSRRNSGNTIYF. For the CDR3, the DNA is TGTGCCTGGAGCCGGAGGAACTCTGGAAACACCATATATTTT.

The chain has TRBV5-1 and TRBJ1-2; D is possibly TRBD1 (5 bases). This CDR3 is built from 13 residues. Germline values: CDR1 SGHRS, CDR2 YFSETQ. V was pared by 4 bases and J by 2 bases, with 9 bases between. The CDR3 DNA reads TGCGCCAGCAGCCCCGGACAAAACTATGGCTACACCTTC. Residues: CASSPGQNYGYTF.

The V gene is TRBV5-1, the J gene TRBJ1-5; D gene ambiguous. CDR3 length: 14 residues. From germline, CDR1 is SGHRS and CDR2 YFSETQ. Between the trimmed V and J ends, which lost 0 bases and 7 bases, there was a span of 11 bases. CDR3 amino acids: CASSLGPGEQPQHF. The CDR3 DNA reads TGCGCCAGCAGCTTGGGTCCGGGTGAGCAGCCCCAGCATTTT.

The V call is TRBV11-3, the J call TRBJ2-7, with D possibly matching TRBD2 (7 bases). V lost 5 bases and J 1 base, leaving 24 bases between the germline ends. The CDR3 is 18 residues long. CDR1 and CDR2 (germline): SGHNT, YENEEA. CDR3 region: CASSPPVNIQGGSYEQYF. The CDR3 region has the DNA TGTGCCAGCAGCCCCCCAGTAAATATACAGGGAGGGTCCTACGAGCAGTACTTC.

V gene TRBV7-8 combines with J gene TRBJ2-5; D gene ambiguous. CDR3 length: 14 residues. V gave up 5 bases and J gave up 3 bases, with 13 bases separating them. Germline V gene sequence: CDR1 SGHVS, CDR2 FQNEAQ. The CDR3 nucleotides are TGTGCCAGCAGCCTTGGTACAGTCGAAGAGACCCAGTACTTC. Protein product: CASSLGTVEETQYF.

This chain links TRBV30 with TRBJ1-1; the D is unclear. The CDR3 runs to 14 residues. Trimming removed 0 bases at V and 0 bases at J, with 8 bases between. Germline loops: CDR1 GTSNPN, CDR2 SVGIG (reference sequence). DNA of the CDR3: TGTGCCTGGAGTGTGCTTGCGATGAACACTGAAGCTTTCTTT. The encoded protein is CAWSVLAMNTEAFF.

This chain joins TRBV5-6 and TRBJ2-5; the D gene is possibly TRBD2 (5 bases). V lost 4 bases and J 1 base, leaving 11 bases between the germline ends. From germline, CDR1 is SGHDT and CDR2 YYEEEE. This CDR3 comprises 14 residues. Written as DNA, the CDR3 is TGTGCCAGCAGCCACCCCGGGGTCCAAGAGACCCAGTACTTC. It yields the protein CASSHPGVQETQYF.

The gene calls are TRBV28 and TRBJ1-6; D remains ambiguous. Between the trimmed V and J ends, which lost 5 bases and 0 bases, there was a span of 11 bases. Germline values: CDR1 MDHEN, CDR2 SYDVKM. The CDR3 has 16 residues. CDR3 in amino acids: CASSDVWSSYNSPLHF. The CDR3 DNA reads TGTGCCAGCAGTGACGTATGGAGCTCCTATAATTCACCCCTCCACTTT.

The genes are TRBV7-3 and TRBJ2-3; D is possibly TRBD1 (5 bases). CDR3 length equals 15 residues. Germline CDR1 SGHTA, CDR2 FQGTGA. V was cut by 5 bases and J by 4 bases, with 16 bases left in between. CDR3 coding DNA: TGTGCCAGCAGCCAGGGTCGGGTGGGCCCAGATACGCAGTATTTT. It encodes CASSQGRVGPDTQYF.

The chain couples TRBV27 to TRBJ2-1; 11 nucleotides agree with TRBD1. The CDR3 length is 16 residues. V dropped 6 bases and J dropped 3; count of bases not matched to a gene: 7. The germline CDR1 and CDR2 sequences are MNHEY and SMNVEV (reference sequence). The CDR3 nucleotides read TGTGCCAGCAGCCGACAGGGGACAGGGGGCTACAATGAGCAGTTCTTC. It translates to CASSRQGTGGYNEQFF.

The rearrangement links TRBV7-9 to TRBJ1-1, with D perhaps matching TRBD1 (5 bases). The germline V and J ends were trimmed by 1 base and 2 bases, with 11 bases remaining between them. In germline, CDR1 is SEHNR, CDR2 FQNEAQ (reference sequence). The CDR3 sequence is 15 residues long. CDR3: CASSLGGGINTEAFF. The CDR3 DNA is TGTGCCAGCAGCTTAGGCGGGGGGATAAACACTGAAGCTTTCTTT.

This clone occurred a few times. The chain recombines TRBV29-1 with TRBJ1-3; TRBD1 matches at 10 bases. The CDR3 spans 13 residues. V lost 7 bases to trimming and J lost 3 bases; unmatched junction nucleotides: 3. CDR1 is SQVTM and CDR2 is ANQGSEA in the germline V gene. CDR3 sequence: CSAGDRGGNTIYF. CDR3 DNA sequence: TGCAGCGCTGGGGACAGGGGTGGAAACACCATATATTTT.

This chain connects TRBV5-1 to TRBJ2-5; D uncertain. V dropped 3 bases and J dropped 3 bases, with 9 bases sitting between them. The CDR3 runs to 13 residues. Germline V gene lookup returns CDR1 SGHRS and CDR2 YFSETQ. The CDR3 protein is CASSYHQKETQYF. CDR3 sequence (DNA): TGCGCCAGCAGCTATCACCAGAAAGAGACCCAGTACTTC.

J is TRBJ1-2 and V is TRBV28; TRBD1 matches at 10 bases. The CDR3 has 15 amino acids. The J segment lost 5 bases and the V segment lost 6 bases, leaving 9 bases of the junction unmatched. Germline V gene lookup returns CDR1 MDHEN and CDR2 SYDVKM. CDR3 sequence reads: CASRSPGTGVYGYTF. The CDR3 nucleotides are TGTGCCAGCAGGTCCCCCGGGACAGGGGTATATGGCTACACCTTC.

The table lists this clone with a few counts. The chain joins TRBV19 to TRBJ1-3, with D perhaps TRBD1 (6 bases). There are 15 residues in the CDR3. The germline gives CDR1 LNHDA, CDR2 SQIVND (reference sequence). V dropped 7 bases and J dropped 0 bases, with 13 bases sitting between them. CDR3 nucleotide sequence: TGTGCCAGTAATACAGGGTCCTTCTCTGGAAACACCATATATTTT. It codes for CASNTGSFSGNTIYF. The complete variable domain, with remaining parts taken from reference TRBV19 and TRBJ1-3, reads DGGITQSPKYLFRKEGQNVTLSCEQNLNHDAMYWYRQDPGQGLRLIYYSQIVNDFQKGDIAEGYSVSREKKESFPLTVTSAQKNPTAFYLCASNTGSFSGNTIYFGEGSWLTVV.

J is TRBJ1-4 and V is TRBV5-1; D gene uncertain. CDR3 length: 14 amino acids. V was shortened by 5 bases and J by 4 bases, with 12 bases between the two germline ends. Germline CDR1 SGHRS, CDR2 YFSETQ. The CDR3 protein is CASRKEGYNEKLFF. CDR3 nucleotide sequence: TGCGCCAGCAGGAAGGAGGGTTATAATGAAAAACTGTTTTTT.

The chain joins TRBV11-3 to TRBJ2-2; 15 bases map to TRBD2. Per germline, CDR1 SGHNT and CDR2 YENEEA. The CDR3 contains 18 residues. The trim removed 5 bases at V and 3 bases at J, leaving 7 bases unmatched. The CDR3 protein is CASSPRTSGRADTGELFF. In nucleotides, the CDR3 is TGTGCCAGCAGCCCTCGGACTAGCGGGAGGGCCGACACCGGGGAGCTGTTTTTT. The entire variable domain, with the rest obtained from reference TRBV11-3 and TRBJ2-2, is as follows: EAGVVQSPRYKIIEKKQPVAFWCNPISGHNTLYWYLQNLGQGPELLIRYENEEAVDDSQLPKDRFSAERLKGVDSTLKIQPAELGDSAVYLCASSPRTSGRADTGELFFGEGSRLTVL.

The table lists this clone with a few counts. The CDR3 spells CASSHRTSGGRGEQYF. CDR3 DNA sequence: TGTGCCAGCAGCCACCGGACTAGCGGGGGACGGGGCGAGCAGTACTTC. V gene TRBV5-5 combines with J gene TRBJ2-7; 13 bases match TRBD2. Germline V CDR1 and CDR2: SGHKS, YYEKEE (reference sequence). Losses at the gene ends were 4 bases for V and 6 bases for J; bases not matched to a gene: 10. This CDR3 is built from 16 residues.

The chain uses TRBV11-2 and TRBJ1-6; the match to TRBD1 covers 12 bases. The germline V gene encodes CDR1 SGHAT and CDR2 FQNNGV. V was pared by 5 bases and J by 10 bases, with 3 bases of the junction left unmatched. This CDR3 spans 14 amino acids. The CDR3 region is CASSGTGGGSPLHF. CDR3 nucleotides: TGTGCCAGCAGCGGGACAGGGGGCGGATCACCCCTCCACTTT.

The chain joins TRBV28 to TRBJ2-7, with D maybe TRBD1 (6 bases). V was cut by 5 bases and J by 0 bases, with 11 bases left in between. CDR1 is MDHEN and CDR2 is SYDVKM in the germline V gene. The length of the CDR3 is 14 residues. For the CDR3, the DNA is TGTGCCAGCAGTAGGGGGTTCAGCTCCTACGAGCAGTACTTC. As protein: CASSRGFSSYEQYF.

This clone was detected a few times. The V gene is TRBV9, the J gene TRBJ1-1; no firm D call. The germline gives CDR1 SGDLS, CDR2 YYNGEE. The V and J ends lost 0 bases and 1 base respectively, with 4 bases between them. The CDR3 has 13 residues. CDR3 amino acids: CASSVAGNTEAFF. CDR3 sequence (DNA): TGTGCCAGCAGCGTAGCGGGGAACACTGAAGCTTTCTTT.

This rearrangement joins TRBV7-9 to TRBJ1-6; the D is unclear. From germline, CDR1 is SEHNR and CDR2 FQNEAQ (reference sequence). The CDR3 consists of 15 residues. Between the trimmed V and J ends, which lost 1 base and 6 bases, there was a span of 10 bases. The CDR3 DNA sequence: TGTGCCAGCAGCTTAGTCACGCGTATTAATTCACCCCTCCACTTT. This encodes CASSLVTRINSPLHF. The whole variable domain, filled in from reference TRBV7-9 and TRBJ1-6, reads DTGVSQNPRHKITKRGQNVTFRCDPISEHNRLYWYRQTLGQGPEFLTYFQNEAQLEKSRLLSDRFSAERPKGSFSTLEIQRTEQGDSAMYLCASSLVTRINSPLHFGNGTRLTVT.

This chain connects TRBV7-9 to TRBJ2-3; D ambiguous. Germline CDR1 reads SEHNR; CDR2 reads FQNEAQ (reference sequence). V was shortened by 5 bases and J by 4 bases, with 7 bases between the two germline ends. This CDR3 is 12 amino acids long. The CDR3 protein is CASSPQADTQYF. The CDR3 bases are TGTGCCAGCAGCCCCCAGGCAGATACGCAGTATTTT.